Listed below are T cell receptor beta chains from one sample, sequenced in a study of CD4 T cell repertoires in COVID-19. The repertoire was sequenced with immunoSEQ multiplex PCR; TCRdb's copy has only in-frame clones and lacks some. The sample contains over 75,000 clones, 80% to 90% of which appear only once. The sequencing used CD4+ T cells from peripheral blood, collected after recovery from COVID-19. Every receptor here comes from a human donor who had COVID-19. CDR3s include the opening cysteine and the closing phenylalanine or tryptophan. The order of the fields is clone size, V gene, J gene, D gene, CDR3 length, CDR3 DNA, CDR3 protein. A D gene is named only where the DNA matches it firmly. The size field is filled for only some rows; it gives once, few, many or a size class.

NA,TRBV5-4,TRBJ2-3,NA,15,TGTGCCAGCAGCTCGCCAGGGGGGAGCACAGATACGCAGTATTTT,CASSSPGGSTDTQYF
NA,TRBV6-5,TRBJ1-2,NA,16,TGTGCCAGCAGTTTACAGTTGAGCGGGACGCATTTTGGCTACACCTTC,CASSLQLSGTHFGYTF
NA,TRBV3-1/TRBV3-2,TRBJ1-1,NA,12,TGTGCCAGCAGCCATCAGGGCACTGAAGCTTTCTTT,CASSHQGTEAFF
NA,TRBV7-2,TRBJ2-1,NA,14,TGTGCCAGCAGCTTAGCGATGACTGTCAAAGAGCAGTTCTTC,CASSLAMTVKEQFF
NA,TRBV6-5,TRBJ1-6,NA,14,TGTGCCAGCAGTTACTCGAGAGGGAATTCACCCCTCCACTTT,CASSYSRGNSPLHF
NA,TRBV4-2,TRBJ1-2,NA,15,TGTGCCAGCAGCCAAGTCGAAGGGTTGGGCGATGGCTACACCTTC,CASSQVEGLGDGYTF
NA,TRBV19,TRBJ1-2,TRBD1,13,TGTGCCAGTAGCGTACAGGGGACAGGCGGCTACACCTTC,CASSVQGTGGYTF
NA,TRBV7-2,TRBJ2-3,NA,14,TGTGCCAGCAGCCGCAGTCTCTTGGCAGATACGCAGTATTTT,CASSRSLLADTQYF
NA,TRBV6-1,TRBJ2-7,NA,15,TGTGCCAGCAGTGAAAGGTGGGGGACACCCTACGAGCAGTACTTC,CASSERWGTPYEQYF
NA,TRBV19,TRBJ1-3,TRBD1,14,TGTGCCAGTAGAATAAGGACAGGGCTGGACACCATATATTTT,CASRIRTGLDTIYF
few,TRBV2,TRBJ2-5,NA,13,TGTGCCAGCAGTGTAATGGGGGATGGGACCCAGTACTTC,CASSVMGDGTQYF
NA,TRBV5-4,TRBJ2-7,TRBD2,15,TGTGCCAGCAGCTTGGAAAGCGGGGCCCGCTACGAGCAGTACTTC,CASSLESGARYEQYF
few,TRBV5-1,TRBJ2-2,TRBD2,19,TGCGCCAGCAGCTCAGGGGCTAGCGGGGGGTCTCCGGGCACCGGGGAGCTGTTTTTT,CASSSGASGGSPGTGELFF
NA,TRBV7-2,TRBJ2-1,TRBD2,17,TGTGCCAGCAGCTTAGGGCCGTCACTAGCGGGAGGTAATGAGCAGTTCTTC,CASSLGPSLAGGNEQFF
NA,TRBV10-3,TRBJ2-3,NA,13,TGTGCCAGTCTGCCAGCGGGCACAGATACGCAGTATTTT,CASLPAGTDTQYF
NA,TRBV6-5,TRBJ2-1,NA,13,TGTGCCAGCAGGCCCGGGGGCTTCAATGAGCAGTTCTTC,CASRPGGFNEQFF
NA,TRBV12-3/TRBV12-4,TRBJ2-7,TRBD1,13,TGTGCCAGCAGTTACGGGACAGCCTACGAGCAGTACTTC,CASSYGTAYEQYF
NA,TRBV12-3/TRBV12-4,TRBJ1-2,NA,13,TGTGCCAGCAGTTTGGAAAGATACTATGGCTACACCTTC,CASSLERYYGYTF
NA,TRBV11-2,TRBJ2-7,NA,13,TGTGCCAGCAGCTTAGGACCTTCCTACGAGCAGTACTTC,CASSLGPSYEQYF
NA,TRBV6-1,TRBJ2-4,NA,16,TGTGCCAGCAGTGACCGTGGGGTTCTAGCCAAAAACATTCAGTACTTC,CASSDRGVLAKNIQYF
NA,TRBV12-3/TRBV12-4,TRBJ1-1,NA,13,TGTGCCAGCAGGGACAGAACGAACACTGAAGCTTTCTTT,CASRDRTNTEAFF
NA,TRBV30,TRBJ1-5,NA,13,TGTGCCTGGAGTGACGGGCTTTATCAGCCCCAGCATTTT,CAWSDGLYQPQHF
NA,TRBV3-1/TRBV3-2,TRBJ1-3,NA,13,TGTGCCAGCAGCCAAGCTCGGGGAAACACCATATATTTT,CASSQARGNTIYF
NA,TRBV3-1/TRBV3-2,TRBJ2-7,NA,12,TGTGCCAGCAGCCAAGGGGGGTACGAGCAGTACTTC,CASSQGGYEQYF
NA,TRBV7-2,TRBJ2-3,NA,15,TGTGCCAGCAGCTTAGCGAGTCTAATCACAGATACGCAGTATTTT,CASSLASLITDTQYF
NA,TRBV6-5,TRBJ2-3,NA,12,TGTGCCAGCAGCGTAGGCTGGGATACGCAGTATTTT,CASSVGWDTQYF
NA,TRBV2,TRBJ2-1,NA,14,TGTGCCAGCACGGAATGGGGGGCCAGCAATGAGCAGTTCTTC,CASTEWGASNEQFF
once,TRBV18,TRBJ1-1,NA,14,TGTGCCAGCTCATATGAACAAATTAACACTGAAGCTTTCTTT,CASSYEQINTEAFF
NA,TRBV9,TRBJ2-7,NA,14,TGTGCCAGCAGCGTACGTCAGACTACCTACGAGCAGTACTTC,CASSVRQTTYEQYF
NA,TRBV7-2,TRBJ1-5,NA,13,TGTGCCAGCAGCTTAGACAAGGGCCAGCCCCAGCATTTT,CASSLDKGQPQHF
NA,TRBV6-6,TRBJ2-3,NA,12,TGTGCCAGCGACCCCGGGGTAGATACGCAGTATTTT,CASDPGVDTQYF
NA,TRBV6-4,TRBJ1-2,NA,11,TGTGCCAGCAGTGGAGTGGGTGGCTACACCTTC,CASSGVGGYTF
NA,TRBV2,TRBJ1-6,TRBD1,13,TGTGCCAGCAGGGGACAGCCTGGGGCACCCCTCCACTTT,CASRGQPGAPLHF
NA,TRBV7-6,TRBJ1-1,NA,13,TGTGCCAGCAGCCAGGGGAAGAACACTGAAGCTTTCTTT,CASSQGKNTEAFF
NA,TRBV6-5,TRBJ1-2,NA,15,TGTGCCAGCAGTTACTTACCTCCAGAGGCCTATGGCTACACCTTC,CASSYLPPEAYGYTF
once,TRBV3-1/TRBV3-2,TRBJ2-7,NA,16,TGTGCCAGCAGCCGATCCTGGTCACGTCACCACCGCGAGCAGTACTTC,CASSRSWSRHHREQYF
NA,TRBV28,TRBJ2-2,TRBD2,16,TGTGCCAGCAGTTTGGGCCTAGCGGGAGGGAACGGGGAGCTGTTTTTT,CASSLGLAGGNGELFF
NA,TRBV19,TRBJ1-4,NA,14,TGTGCCAGTAGCCCCCAAAAATGGGATGAAAAACTGTTTTTT,CASSPQKWDEKLFF
NA,TRBV7-3,TRBJ1-1,NA,14,TGTGCCAGCAGCTTAATAGGGGGAGACACTGAAGCTTTCTTT,CASSLIGGDTEAFF
NA,TRBV7-9,TRBJ2-7,NA,16,TGTGCCAGCAGCTCCCAGCAGCGGACGGACTCCTACGAGCAGTACTTC,CASSSQQRTDSYEQYF
NA,TRBV19,TRBJ1-2,NA,16,TGTGCCAGTAGTACCGACGGGGGGCGTATTAACTATGGCTACACCTTC,CASSTDGGRINYGYTF
NA,TRBV25-1,TRBJ2-7,NA,14,TGTGCCAGCAGTGGGGGGGACTGGAACTACGAGCAGTACTTC,CASSGGDWNYEQYF